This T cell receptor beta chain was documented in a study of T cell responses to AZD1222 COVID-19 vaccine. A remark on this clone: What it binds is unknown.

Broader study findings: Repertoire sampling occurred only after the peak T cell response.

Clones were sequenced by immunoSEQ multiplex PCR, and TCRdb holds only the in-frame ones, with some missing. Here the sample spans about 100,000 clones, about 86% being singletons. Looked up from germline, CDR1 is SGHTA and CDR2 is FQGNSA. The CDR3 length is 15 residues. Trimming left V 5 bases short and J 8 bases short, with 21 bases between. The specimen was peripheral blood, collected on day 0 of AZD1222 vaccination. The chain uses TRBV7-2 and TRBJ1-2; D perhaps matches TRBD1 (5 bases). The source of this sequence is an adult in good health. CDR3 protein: CASSPEWAGPEGYTF. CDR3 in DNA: TGTGCCAGCAGCCCCGAGTGGGCGGGGCCGGAAGGCTACACCTTC.